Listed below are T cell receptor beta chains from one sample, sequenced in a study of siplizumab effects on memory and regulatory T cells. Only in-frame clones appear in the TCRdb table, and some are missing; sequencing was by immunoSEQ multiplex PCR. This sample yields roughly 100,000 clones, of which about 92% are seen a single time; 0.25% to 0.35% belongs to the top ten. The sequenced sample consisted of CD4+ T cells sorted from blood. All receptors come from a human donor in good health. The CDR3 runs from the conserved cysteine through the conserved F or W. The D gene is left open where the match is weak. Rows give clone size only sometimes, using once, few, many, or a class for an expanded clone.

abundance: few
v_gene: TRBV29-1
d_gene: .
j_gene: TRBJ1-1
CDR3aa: CSVVGRRNTEAFF
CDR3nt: TGCAGCGTGGTGGGTAGACGAAACACTGAAGCTTTCTTT

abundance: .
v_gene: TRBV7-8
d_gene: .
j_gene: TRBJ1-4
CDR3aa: CASSSKQGNNEKLFF
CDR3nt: TGTGCCAGCAGTTCGAAACAGGGAAATAATGAAAAACTGTTTTTT

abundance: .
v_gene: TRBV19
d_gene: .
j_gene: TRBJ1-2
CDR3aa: CASSRGWTGLGYGYTF
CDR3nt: TGTGCCAGTAGTAGGGGTTGGACGGGTCTAGGCTATGGCTACACCTTC

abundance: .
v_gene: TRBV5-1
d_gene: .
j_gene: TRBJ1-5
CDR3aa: CASSLDKGEHQPQHF
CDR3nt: TGCGCCAGCAGCCTTGACAAGGGGGAGCATCAGCCCCAGCATTTT

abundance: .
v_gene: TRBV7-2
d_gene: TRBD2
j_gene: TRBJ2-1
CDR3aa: CASSLALRLAGQTYNEQFF
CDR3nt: TGTGCCAGCAGCTTAGCGCTCAGACTAGCGGGGCAAACCTACAATGAGCAGTTCTTC

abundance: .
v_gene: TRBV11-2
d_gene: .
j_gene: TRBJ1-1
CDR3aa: CASSKTPNTEAFF
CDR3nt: TGTGCCAGCAGTAAGACACCGAACACTGAAGCTTTCTTT

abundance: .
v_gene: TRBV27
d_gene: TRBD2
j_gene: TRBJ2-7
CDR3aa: CASRKGLADEQYF
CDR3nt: TGTGCCAGCAGAAAGGGACTAGCGGACGAGCAGTACTTC

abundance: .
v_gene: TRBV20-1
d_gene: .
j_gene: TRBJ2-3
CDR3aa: CSANTDTQYF
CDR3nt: TGCAGTGCTAACACAGATACGCAGTATTTT

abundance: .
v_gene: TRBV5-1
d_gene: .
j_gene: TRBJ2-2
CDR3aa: CASSFAVANTGELFF
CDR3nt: TGCGCCAGCAGCTTCGCAGTAGCGAACACCGGGGAGCTGTTTTTT

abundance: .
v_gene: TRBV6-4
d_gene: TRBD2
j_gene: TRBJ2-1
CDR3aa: CASSGGSGGEQFF
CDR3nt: TGTGCCAGCAGTGGTGGTAGCGGGGGCGAGCAGTTCTTC

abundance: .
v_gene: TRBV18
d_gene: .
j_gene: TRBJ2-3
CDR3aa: CASVIVNGDTQYF
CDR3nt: TGTGCCAGCGTAATAGTGAATGGGGATACGCAGTATTTT

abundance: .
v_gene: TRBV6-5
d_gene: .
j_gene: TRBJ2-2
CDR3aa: CASSYSWGSGELFF
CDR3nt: TGTGCCAGCAGTTACTCATGGGGTTCCGGGGAGCTGTTTTTT

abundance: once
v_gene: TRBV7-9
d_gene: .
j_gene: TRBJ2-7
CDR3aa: CASSLASAYEQYF
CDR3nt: TGTGCCAGCAGCTTAGCTTCCGCCTACGAGCAGTACTTC

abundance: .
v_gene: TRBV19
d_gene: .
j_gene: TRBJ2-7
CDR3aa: CASSIMLGHEQYF
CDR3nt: TGTGCCAGTAGTATTATGCTGGGCCACGAGCAGTACTTC

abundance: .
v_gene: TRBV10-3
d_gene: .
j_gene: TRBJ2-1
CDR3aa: CAISESGGGWYNEQFF
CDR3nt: TGTGCCATCAGTGAGTCTGGTGGGGGTTGGTACAATGAGCAGTTCTTC

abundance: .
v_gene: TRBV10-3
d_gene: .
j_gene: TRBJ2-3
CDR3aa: CAVRNSRLSTDTQYF
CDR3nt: TGTGCCGTCAGGAACAGCAGACTGAGCACAGATACGCAGTATTTT

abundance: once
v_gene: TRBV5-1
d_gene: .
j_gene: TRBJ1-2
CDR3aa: CASSLDQPYGYTF
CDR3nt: TGCGCCAGCAGCTTGGATCAGCCTTATGGCTACACCTTC

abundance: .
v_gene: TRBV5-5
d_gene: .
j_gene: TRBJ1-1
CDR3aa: CASSGGVDVDEAFF
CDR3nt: TGTGCCAGCAGCGGAGGCGTGGACGTTGATGAAGCTTTCTTT

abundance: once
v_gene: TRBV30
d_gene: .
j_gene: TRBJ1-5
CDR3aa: CAWSVTNQPQHF
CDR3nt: TGTGCCTGGAGTGTAACGAATCAGCCCCAGCATTTT

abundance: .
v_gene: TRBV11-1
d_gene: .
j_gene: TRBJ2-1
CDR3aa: CASSNRDRYNEQFF
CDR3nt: TGTGCCAGCAGCAACCGGGACCGATACAATGAGCAGTTCTTC

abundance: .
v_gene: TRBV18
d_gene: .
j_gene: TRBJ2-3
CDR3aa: CASSPRVLDTQYF
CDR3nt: TGTGCCAGCTCACCAAGGGTATTAGATACGCAGTATTTT

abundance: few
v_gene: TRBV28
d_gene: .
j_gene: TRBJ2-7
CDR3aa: CASSPTWSDGHEQYF
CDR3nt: TGTGCCAGCAGTCCGACCTGGAGCGACGGCCACGAGCAGTACTTC

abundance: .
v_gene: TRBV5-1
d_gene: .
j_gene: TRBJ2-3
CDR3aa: CASSLDSRRVTDTQYF
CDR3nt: TGCGCCAGCAGCTTGGACAGCCGGAGGGTCACAGATACGCAGTATTTT

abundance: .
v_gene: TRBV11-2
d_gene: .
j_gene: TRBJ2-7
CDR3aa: CASSLGSSRAYEQYF
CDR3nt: TGTGCCAGCAGCTTAGGTTCTAGCAGAGCCTACGAGCAGTACTTC

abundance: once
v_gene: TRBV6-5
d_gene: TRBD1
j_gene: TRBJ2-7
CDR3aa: CASSWGQMGYEQYF
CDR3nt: TGTGCCAGCAGTTGGGGACAGATGGGCTACGAGCAGTACTTC

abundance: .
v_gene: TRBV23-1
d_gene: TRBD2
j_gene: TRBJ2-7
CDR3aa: CASSHDRGDEQYF
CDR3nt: TGCGCCAGCAGTCATGATCGGGGGGACGAGCAGTACTTC

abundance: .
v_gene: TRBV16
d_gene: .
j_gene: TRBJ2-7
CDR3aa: CASSQLFQGQYF
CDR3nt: TGTGCCAGCAGCCAACTATTTCAGGGGCAGTACTTC

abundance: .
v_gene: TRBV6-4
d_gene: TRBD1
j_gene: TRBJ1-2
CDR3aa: CASSAEQGRGYTF
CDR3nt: TGTGCCAGCAGTGCCGAACAGGGGAGAGGCTACACCTTC

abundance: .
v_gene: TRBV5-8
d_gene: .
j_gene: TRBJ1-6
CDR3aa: CASSANRVDNSPLHF
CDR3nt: TGTGCCAGCAGCGCGAACAGGGTTGATAATTCACCCCTCCACTTT

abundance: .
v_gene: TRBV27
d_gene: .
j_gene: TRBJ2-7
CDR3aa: CASNPGLGNYEQYF
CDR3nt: TGTGCCAGCAACCCGGGACTGGGGAACTACGAGCAGTACTTC

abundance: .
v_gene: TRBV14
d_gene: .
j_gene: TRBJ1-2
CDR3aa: CASSQELPQDIIYGYTF
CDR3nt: TGTGCCAGCAGCCAAGAACTCCCCCAGGATATTATCTATGGCTACACCTTC

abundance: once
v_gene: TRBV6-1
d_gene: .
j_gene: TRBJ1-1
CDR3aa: CASSALDSVNTEAFF
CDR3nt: TGTGCCAGCAGTGCTCTGGACAGCGTGAACACTGAAGCTTTCTTT

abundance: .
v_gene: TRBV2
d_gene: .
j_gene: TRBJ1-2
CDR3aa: CASSFFQVGYGYTF
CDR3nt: TGTGCCAGCAGTTTTTTTCAGGTTGGCTATGGCTACACCTTC

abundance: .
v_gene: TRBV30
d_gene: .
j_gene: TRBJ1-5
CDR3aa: CAWSPTGASNQPQHF
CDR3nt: TGTGCCTGGAGTCCCACGGGGGCTAGCAATCAGCCCCAGCATTTT

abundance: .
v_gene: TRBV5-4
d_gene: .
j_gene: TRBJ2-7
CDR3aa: CASSLGGAQMSLEQYF
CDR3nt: TGTGCCAGCAGCTTGGGGGGGGCTCAAATGAGCCTCGAGCAGTACTTC

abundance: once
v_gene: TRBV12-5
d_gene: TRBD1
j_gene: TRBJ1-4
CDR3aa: CASGWGQGSEKLFF
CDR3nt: TGTGCTAGTGGTTGGGGACAGGGGTCTGAAAAACTGTTTTTT

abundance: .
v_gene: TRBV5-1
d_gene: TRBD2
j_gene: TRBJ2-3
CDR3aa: CASSSSGRGVTDTQYF
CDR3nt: TGCGCCAGCAGCTCTAGCGGGAGGGGTGTAACAGATACGCAGTATTTT

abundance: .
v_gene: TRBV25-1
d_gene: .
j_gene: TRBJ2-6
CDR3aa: CASSDSRGANVLTF
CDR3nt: TGTGCCAGCAGTGACTCTCGCGGGGCCAACGTCCTGACTTTC

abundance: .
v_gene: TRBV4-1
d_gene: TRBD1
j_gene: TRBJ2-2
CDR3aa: CASSHPVQGVTGELFF
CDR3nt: TGCGCCAGCAGCCACCCAGTCCAGGGGGTAACCGGGGAGCTGTTTTTT

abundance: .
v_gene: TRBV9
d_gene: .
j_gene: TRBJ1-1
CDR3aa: CASSVVGGYTEAFF
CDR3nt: TGTGCCAGCAGCGTAGTTGGCGGATACACTGAAGCTTTCTTT

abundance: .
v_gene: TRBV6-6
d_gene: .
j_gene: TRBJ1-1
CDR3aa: CASSDRGTEAFF
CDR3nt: TGTGCCAGCAGTGACCGGGGCACTGAAGCTTTCTTT

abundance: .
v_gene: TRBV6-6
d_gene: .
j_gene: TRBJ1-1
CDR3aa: CASCATSDTEAFF
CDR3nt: TGTGCCAGCTGCGCGACCTCGGACACTGAAGCTTTCTTT

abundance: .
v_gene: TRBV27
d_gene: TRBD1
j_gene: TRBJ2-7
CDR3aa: CASSLKYRGVEIYEQYF
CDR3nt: TGTGCCAGCAGTCTAAAATACAGGGGGGTGGAGATCTACGAGCAGTACTTC

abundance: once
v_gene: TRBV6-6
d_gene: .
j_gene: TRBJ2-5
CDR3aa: CASSYGGLQETQYF
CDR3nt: TGTGCCAGCAGTTACGGGGGTCTCCAAGAGACCCAGTACTTC

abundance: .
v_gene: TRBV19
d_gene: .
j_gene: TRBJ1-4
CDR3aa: CASSMQAWRGNEKLFF
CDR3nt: TGTGCCAGTAGTATGCAGGCTTGGAGGGGGAATGAAAAACTGTTTTTT

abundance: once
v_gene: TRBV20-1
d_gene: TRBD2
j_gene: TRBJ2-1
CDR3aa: CSGQGGREQFF
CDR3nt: TGCAGTGGACAAGGCGGGAGGGAGCAGTTCTTC

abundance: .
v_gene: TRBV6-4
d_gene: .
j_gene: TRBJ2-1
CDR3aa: CASSDLVTGTPNEQFF
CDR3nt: TGTGCCAGCAGTGACTTAGTGACCGGGACACCGAATGAGCAGTTCTTC

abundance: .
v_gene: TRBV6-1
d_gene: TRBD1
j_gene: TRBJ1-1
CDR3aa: CASTGVNTEAFF
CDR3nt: TGTGCCAGTACAGGGGTTAACACTGAAGCTTTCTTT

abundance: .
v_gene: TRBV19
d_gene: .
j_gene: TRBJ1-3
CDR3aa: CASSRDRGYTIYF
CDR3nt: TGTGCCAGTAGTAGGGACCGAGGATACACCATATATTTT

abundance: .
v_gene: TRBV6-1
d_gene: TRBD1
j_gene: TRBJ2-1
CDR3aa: CASSGGSSLGQGWGEQFF
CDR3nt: TGTGCCAGCAGTGGAGGATCGTCTCTGGGACAGGGTTGGGGTGAGCAGTTCTTC

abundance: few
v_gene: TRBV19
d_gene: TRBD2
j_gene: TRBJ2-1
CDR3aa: CASSIPSGMNNEQFF
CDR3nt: TGTGCCAGTAGTATACCTAGCGGGATGAACAATGAGCAGTTCTTC

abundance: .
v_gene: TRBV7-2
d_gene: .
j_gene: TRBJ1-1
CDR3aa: CASSLVLGVGTEAFF
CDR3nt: TGTGCCAGCAGCTTGGTACTCGGAGTGGGCACTGAAGCTTTCTTT

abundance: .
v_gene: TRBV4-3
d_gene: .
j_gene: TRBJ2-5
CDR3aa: CASSQDLRAEETQYF
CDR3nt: TGCGCCAGCAGCCAAGATCTACGGGCCGAAGAGACCCAGTACTTC

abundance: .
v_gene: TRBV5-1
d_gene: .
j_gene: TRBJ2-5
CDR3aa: CASSSGQSGETQYF
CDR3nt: TGCGCCAGCAGCTCTGGACAGTCCGGGGAGACCCAGTACTTC

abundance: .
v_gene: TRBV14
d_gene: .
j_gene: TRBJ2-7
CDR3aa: CASSHVLFSYEQYF
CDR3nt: TGTGCCAGCAGCCACGTCCTTTTTAGCTACGAGCAGTACTTC

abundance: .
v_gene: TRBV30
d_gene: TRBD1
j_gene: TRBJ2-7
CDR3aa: CAWSPPGQGLSYEQYF
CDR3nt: TGTGCCTGGAGTCCCCCCGGACAGGGTCTCTCCTACGAGCAGTACTTC

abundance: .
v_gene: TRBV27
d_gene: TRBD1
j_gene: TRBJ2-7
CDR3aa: CASSISGQGAYEQYF
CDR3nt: TGTGCCAGCAGTATTTCGGGACAGGGGGCGTACGAGCAGTACTTC

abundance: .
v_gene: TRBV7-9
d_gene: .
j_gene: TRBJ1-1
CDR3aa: CASSEQGNTEAFF
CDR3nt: TGTGCCAGCAGCGAACAGGGGAACACTGAAGCTTTCTTT